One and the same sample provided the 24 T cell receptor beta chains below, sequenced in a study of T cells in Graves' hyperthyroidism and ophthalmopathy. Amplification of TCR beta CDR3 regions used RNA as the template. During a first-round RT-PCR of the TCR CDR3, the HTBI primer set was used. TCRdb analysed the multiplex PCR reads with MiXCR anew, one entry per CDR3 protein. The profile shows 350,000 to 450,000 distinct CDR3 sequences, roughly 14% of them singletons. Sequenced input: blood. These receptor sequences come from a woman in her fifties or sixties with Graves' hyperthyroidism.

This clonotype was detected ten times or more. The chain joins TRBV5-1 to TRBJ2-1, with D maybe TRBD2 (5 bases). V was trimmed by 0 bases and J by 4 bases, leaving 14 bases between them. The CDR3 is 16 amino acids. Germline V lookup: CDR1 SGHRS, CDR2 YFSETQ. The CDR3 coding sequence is TGCGCCAGCAGCTTGGCCGAGCGGAGTCCTTACAATGAGCAGTTCTTC. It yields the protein CASSLAERSPYNEQFF.

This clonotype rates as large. CDR3 bases: TGTGCCAGCAGCCCAGGGGGGCGGGGGGCCTACAATGAGCAGTTCTTC. It codes for CASSPGGRGAYNEQFF. The rearrangement joins TRBV11-2 to TRBJ2-1; D may be TRBD2 (8 bases). V was pared by 5 bases and J by 2 bases, with 16 bases between. Germline values: CDR1 SGHAT, CDR2 FQNNGV. This CDR3 contains 16 residues.

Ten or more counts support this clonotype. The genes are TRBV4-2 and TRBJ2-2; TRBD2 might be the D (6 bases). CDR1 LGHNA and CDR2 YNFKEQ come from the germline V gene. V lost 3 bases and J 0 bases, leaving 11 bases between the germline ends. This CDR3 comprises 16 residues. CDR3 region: CASSQGGTANTGELFF. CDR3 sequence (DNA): TGTGCCAGCAGCCAGGGGGGTACCGCGAACACCGGGGAGCTGTTTTTT.

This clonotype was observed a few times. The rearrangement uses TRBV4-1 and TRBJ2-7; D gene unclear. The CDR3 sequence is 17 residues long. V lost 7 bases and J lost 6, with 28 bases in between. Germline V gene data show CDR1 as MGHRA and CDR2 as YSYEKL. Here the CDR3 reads CASNLPKPQVTAFEQYF. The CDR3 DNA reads TGCGCCAGCAATCTCCCTAAACCCCAGGTTACAGCTTTCGAGCAGTACTTC.

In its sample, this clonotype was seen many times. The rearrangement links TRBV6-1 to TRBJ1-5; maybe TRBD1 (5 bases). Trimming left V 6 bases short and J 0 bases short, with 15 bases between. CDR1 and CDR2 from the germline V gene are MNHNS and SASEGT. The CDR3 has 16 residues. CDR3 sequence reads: CASSSPGGYSNQPQHF. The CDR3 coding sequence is TGTGCCAGCAGCTCTCCGGGGGGGTATAGCAATCAGCCCCAGCATTTT.

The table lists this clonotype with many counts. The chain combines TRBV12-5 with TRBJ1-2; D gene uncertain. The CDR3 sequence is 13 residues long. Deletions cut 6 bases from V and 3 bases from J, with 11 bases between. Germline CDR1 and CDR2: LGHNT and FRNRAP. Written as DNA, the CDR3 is TGTGCTAGTGGCATACAGACGGACTATGGCTACACCTTC. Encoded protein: CASGIQTDYGYTF.

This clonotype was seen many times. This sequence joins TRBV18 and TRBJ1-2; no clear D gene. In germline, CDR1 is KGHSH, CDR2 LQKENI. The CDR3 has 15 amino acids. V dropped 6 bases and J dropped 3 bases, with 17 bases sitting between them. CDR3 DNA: TGTGCCAGCTCCCTCTCAAACAGAGGAGACTATGGCTACACCTTC. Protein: CASSLSNRGDYGYTF.

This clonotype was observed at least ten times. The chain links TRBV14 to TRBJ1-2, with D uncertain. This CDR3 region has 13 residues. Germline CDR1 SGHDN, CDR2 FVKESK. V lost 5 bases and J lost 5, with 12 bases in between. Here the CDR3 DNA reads TGTGCCAGCAGCTCACTAGACACGTATGGCTACACCTTC. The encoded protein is CASSSLDTYGYTF. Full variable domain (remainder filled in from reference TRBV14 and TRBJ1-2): EAGVTQFPSHSVIEKGQTVTLRCDPISGHDNLYWYRRVMGKEIKFLLHFVKESKQDESGMPNNRFLAERTGGTYSTLKVQPAELEDSGVYFCASSSLDTYGYTFGSGTRLTVV.

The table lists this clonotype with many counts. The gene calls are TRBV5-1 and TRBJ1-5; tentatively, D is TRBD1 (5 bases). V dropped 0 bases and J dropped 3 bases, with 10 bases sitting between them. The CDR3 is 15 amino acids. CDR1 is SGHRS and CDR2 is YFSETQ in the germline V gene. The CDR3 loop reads CASSLGGSSNQPQHF. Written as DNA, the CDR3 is TGCGCCAGCAGCTTGGGGGGGTCTTCCAATCAGCCCCAGCATTTT.

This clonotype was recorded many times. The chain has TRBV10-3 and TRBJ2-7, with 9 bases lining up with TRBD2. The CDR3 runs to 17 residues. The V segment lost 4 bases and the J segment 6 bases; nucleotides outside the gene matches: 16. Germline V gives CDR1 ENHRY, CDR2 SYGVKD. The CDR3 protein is CAISASHVAGGSVEQYF. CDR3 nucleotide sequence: TGTGCCATCAGTGCTTCCCATGTGGCGGGAGGGTCTGTCGAGCAGTACTTC.

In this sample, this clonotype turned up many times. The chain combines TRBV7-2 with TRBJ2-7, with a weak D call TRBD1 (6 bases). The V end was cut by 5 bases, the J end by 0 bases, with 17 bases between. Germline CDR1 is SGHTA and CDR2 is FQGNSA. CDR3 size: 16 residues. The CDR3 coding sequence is TGTGCCAGCAGCCGCCCGGGACACAAGTCCTCCTACGAGCAGTACTTC. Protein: CASSRPGHKSSYEQYF.

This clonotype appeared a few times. The CDR3, as DNA: TGTGCCAGCAGCGTAGGCGGACTAGCGGGGACTCAAGAGACCCAGTACTTC. This codes for CASSVGGLAGTQETQYF. The chain uses TRBV9 and TRBJ2-5; TRBD2 agrees at 12 bases. Trimming at V came to 0 bases and at J to 2 bases, leaving 5 bases not matched to a gene. Germline lookup yields CDR1 SGDLS and CDR2 YYNGEE. The CDR3 loop spans 17 amino acids.

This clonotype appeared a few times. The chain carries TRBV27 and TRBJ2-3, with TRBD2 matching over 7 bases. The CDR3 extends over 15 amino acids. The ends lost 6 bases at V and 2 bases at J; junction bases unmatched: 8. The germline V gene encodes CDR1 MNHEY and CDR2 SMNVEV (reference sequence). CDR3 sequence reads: CASRGLQIHTDTQYF. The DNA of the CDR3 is TGTGCCAGCAGGGGACTACAAATACACACAGATACGCAGTATTTT.

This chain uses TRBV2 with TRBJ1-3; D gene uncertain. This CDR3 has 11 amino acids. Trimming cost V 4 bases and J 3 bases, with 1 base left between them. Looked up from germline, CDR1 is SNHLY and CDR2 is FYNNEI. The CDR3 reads CASSVGNTIYF. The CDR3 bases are TGTGCCAGCAGTGTTGGAAACACCATATATTTT.

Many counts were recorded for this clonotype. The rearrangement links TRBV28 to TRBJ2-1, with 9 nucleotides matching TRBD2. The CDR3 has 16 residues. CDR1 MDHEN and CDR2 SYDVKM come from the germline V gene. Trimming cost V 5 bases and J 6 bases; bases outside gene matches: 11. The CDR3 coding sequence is TGTGCCAGCAGTCGCTGGGCGCGGGAGGGTCTCAATGAGCAGTTCTTC. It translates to CASSRWAREGLNEQFF.

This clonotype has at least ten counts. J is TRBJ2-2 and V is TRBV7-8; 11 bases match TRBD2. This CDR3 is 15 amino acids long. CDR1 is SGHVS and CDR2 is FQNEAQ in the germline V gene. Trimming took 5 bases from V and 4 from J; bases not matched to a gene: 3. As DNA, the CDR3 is TGTGCCAGCAGCACGCTAGCGGGAGGCACCGGGGAGCTGTTTTTT. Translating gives CASSTLAGGTGELFF.

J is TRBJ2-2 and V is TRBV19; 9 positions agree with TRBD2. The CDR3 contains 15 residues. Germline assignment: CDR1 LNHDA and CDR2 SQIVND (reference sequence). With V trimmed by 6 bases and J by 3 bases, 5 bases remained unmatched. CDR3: CASRKLAGYTGELFF. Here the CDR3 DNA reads TGTGCCAGTAGAAAGCTAGCGGGGTACACCGGGGAGCTGTTTTTT.

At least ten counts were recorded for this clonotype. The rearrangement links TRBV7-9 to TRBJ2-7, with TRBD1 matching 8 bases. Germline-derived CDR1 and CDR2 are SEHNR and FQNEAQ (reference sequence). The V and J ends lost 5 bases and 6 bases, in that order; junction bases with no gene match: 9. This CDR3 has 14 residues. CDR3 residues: CASSPRTGWGEQYF. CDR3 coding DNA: TGTGCCAGCAGCCCCCGGACAGGGTGGGGCGAGCAGTACTTC.

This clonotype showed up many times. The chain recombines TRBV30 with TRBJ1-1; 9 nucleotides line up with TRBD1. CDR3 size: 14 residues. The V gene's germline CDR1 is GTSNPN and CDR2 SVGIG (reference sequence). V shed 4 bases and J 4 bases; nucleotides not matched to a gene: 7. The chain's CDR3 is CAWKRQGGSTEAFF. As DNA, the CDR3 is TGTGCCTGGAAAAGACAGGGGGGTAGCACTGAAGCTTTCTTT.

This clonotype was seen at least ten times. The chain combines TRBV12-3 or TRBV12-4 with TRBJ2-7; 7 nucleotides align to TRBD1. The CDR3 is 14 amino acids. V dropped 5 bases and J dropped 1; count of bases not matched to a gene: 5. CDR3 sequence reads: CASSDRDSSYEQYF. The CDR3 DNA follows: TGTGCCAGCAGTGACCGGGACAGTTCCTACGAGCAGTACTTC.

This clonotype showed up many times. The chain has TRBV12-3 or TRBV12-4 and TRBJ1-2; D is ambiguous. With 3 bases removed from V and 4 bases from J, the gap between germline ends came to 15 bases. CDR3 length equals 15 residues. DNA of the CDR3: TGTGCCAGCAGTTTTACCCCCCCGTCTACCTATGGCTACACCTTC. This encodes CASSFTPPSTYGYTF.

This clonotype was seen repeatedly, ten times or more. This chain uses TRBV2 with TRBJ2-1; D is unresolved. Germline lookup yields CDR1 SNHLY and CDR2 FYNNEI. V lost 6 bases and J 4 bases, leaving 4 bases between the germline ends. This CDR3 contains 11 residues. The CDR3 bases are TGTGCCAGCAGCCCATACAATGAGCAGTTCTTC. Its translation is CASSPYNEQFF.

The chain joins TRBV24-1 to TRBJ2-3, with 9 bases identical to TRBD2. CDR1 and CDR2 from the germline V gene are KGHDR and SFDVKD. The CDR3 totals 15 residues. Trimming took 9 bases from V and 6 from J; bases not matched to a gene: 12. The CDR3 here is CATGWREGRKDTQYF. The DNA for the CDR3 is TGTGCCACCGGGTGGCGGGAGGGCCGGAAGGATACGCAGTATTTT.

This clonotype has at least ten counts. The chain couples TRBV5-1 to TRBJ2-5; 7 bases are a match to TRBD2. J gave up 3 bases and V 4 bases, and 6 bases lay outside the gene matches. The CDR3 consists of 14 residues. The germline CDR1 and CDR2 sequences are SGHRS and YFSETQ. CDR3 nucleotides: TGCGCCAGCAGCCCCCAAGCGGGAAAAGAGACCCAGTACTTC. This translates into CASSPQAGKETQYF.